The rows below give T cell receptor beta chains drawn from one sample of a study of T cells in Graves' hyperthyroidism and ophthalmopathy. TCRdb called the multiplex PCR reads again in MiXCR, with one record for every CDR3 protein. The data contain 650,000 to 850,000 distinct CDR3 sequences, 18% of them singletons. Source material: blood. Every receptor here comes from a woman aged 45-60 years with Graves' hyperthyroidism that later progressed to Graves' ophthalmopathy. The CDR3 runs from the conserved cysteine through the conserved F or W. The D gene is left open where the match is weak. Not every row has a clone size; where given, it reads once, few, many or a size class.

j_call,cdr3_length,clone_size,d_call,v_call,cdr3_aa,cdr3_nt
TRBJ1-6,19,once,NA,TRBV4-1,CASSQVLLWESSYNSPLHF,TGCGCCAGCAGCCAAGTTTTGTTGTGGGAAAGCTCCTATAATTCACCCCTCCACTTT
TRBJ2-5,14,many,NA,TRBV12-3/TRBV12-4,CASRTGTSQETQYF,TGTGCCAGCAGGACCGGGACATCACAAGAGACCCAGTACTTC
TRBJ2-5,13,NA,NA,TRBV5-6,CASRLLLQETQYF,TGTGCCAGCAGGTTGCTTCTCCAAGAGACCCAGTACTTC
TRBJ2-5,13,NA,NA,TRBV20-1,CSAARDTQETQYF,TGCAGTGCTGCCCGGGACACCCAAGAGACCCAGTACTTC
TRBJ1-6,14,many,NA,TRBV6-1,CASSWTVYNSPLHF,TGTGCCAGCAGTTGGACAGTCTATAATTCACCCCTCCACTTT
TRBJ1-3,17,few,NA,TRBV7-8,CASTHPLGARSGNTIYF,TGTGCCAGCACCCACCCGCTGGGGGCCCGCTCTGGAAACACCATATATTTT
TRBJ1-5,13,many,NA,TRBV3-1,CASSQGKDQPQHF,TGTGCCAGCAGCCAGGGGAAGGATCAGCCCCAGCATTTT
TRBJ2-7,13,NA,NA,TRBV19,CASSTGRTYEQYF,TGTGCCAGTAGTACGGGACGGACCTACGAGCAGTACTTC
TRBJ1-4,13,NA,TRBD1,TRBV12-3/TRBV12-4,CASSGTGTGKLFF,TGTGCCAGCAGTGGCACCGGGACAGGAAAACTGTTTTTT
TRBJ2-7,14,few,TRBD2,TRBV20-1,CSASGGARTYEQYF,TGCAGTGCTAGCGGGGGGGCAAGGACCTACGAGCAGTACTTC
TRBJ2-5,17,NA,NA,TRBV7-6,CASSLGRDSRPGETQYF,TGTGCCAGCAGCTTAGGGAGGGACTCGCGGCCCGGGGAGACCCAGTACTTC
TRBJ1-3,15,NA,NA,TRBV4-2,CASSQDTGTGNTIYF,TGTGCCAGCAGCCAAGATACGGGGACTGGAAACACCATATATTTT
TRBJ1-2,14,few,TRBD1,TRBV12-3/TRBV12-4,CASSGQASYYGYTF,TGTGCCAGCAGCGGACAGGCTTCCTACTATGGCTACACCTTC
TRBJ2-7,15,many,TRBD1,TRBV6-1,CASRSGTGRTYEQYF,TGTGCCAGCAGAAGCGGGACAGGGCGTACCTACGAGCAGTACTTC
TRBJ2-5,14,NA,NA,TRBV5-1,CASSFGADRETQYF,TGCGCCAGCAGCTTTGGGGCGGACCGAGAGACCCAGTACTTC
TRBJ1-1,13,many,TRBD1,TRBV2,CASSDGQGEVAFF,TGTGCCAGCAGTGATGGACAGGGAGAGGTAGCTTTCTTT
TRBJ1-1,16,few,NA,TRBV20-1,CSARDWSHPGGTEAFF,TGCAGTGCTAGAGATTGGTCGCATCCTGGTGGCACTGAAGCTTTCTTT
TRBJ2-5,16,many,NA,TRBV2,CASSAAIGRNQETQYF,TGTGCCAGCAGCGCCGCCATCGGACGGAACCAAGAGACCCAGTACTTC
TRBJ1-2,14,many,NA,TRBV2,CASRGGTTNYGYTF,TGTGCCAGCAGGGGGGGGACAACTAACTATGGCTACACCTTC
TRBJ1-4,14,many,NA,TRBV30,CAWSVWGRGEKLFF,TGTGCCTGGAGTGTGTGGGGGCGCGGTGAAAAACTGTTTTTT
TRBJ1-2,11,once,NA,TRBV29-1,CSVELLEGYTF,TGCAGCGTTGAATTGTTGGAGGGCTACACCTTC
TRBJ2-1,13,many,NA,TRBV3-1,CASSQPIGGEQFF,TGTGCCAGCAGCCAACCAATAGGGGGTGAGCAGTTCTTC
TRBJ2-7,15,many,TRBD1,TRBV30,CAWSSLGQGLYEQYF,TGTGCCTGGAGCTCTTTGGGACAGGGACTTTACGAGCAGTACTTC
TRBJ1-3,13,once,NA,TRBV6-1,CAGQDLSGNTIYF,TGTGCCGGTCAGGACCTCTCTGGAAACACCATATATTTT
TRBJ1-2,15,NA,NA,TRBV6-2/TRBV6-3,CASSYSIGQFGGYTF,TGTGCCAGCAGTTACTCGATAGGCCAGTTTGGAGGCTACACCTTC
TRBJ1-2,14,NA,NA,TRBV4-1,CASSQDDRNYGYTF,TGCGCCAGCAGCCAAGATGACAGGAACTATGGCTACACCTTC
TRBJ1-5,14,many,NA,TRBV27,CATRKGRSNQPQHF,TGTGCCACCCGGAAGGGGAGGTCGAATCAGCCCCAGCATTTT
TRBJ2-2,14,NA,TRBD1,TRBV12-3/TRBV12-4,CASKRAGGYGELFF,TGTGCCAGCAAGAGGGCAGGGGGTTACGGGGAGCTGTTTTTT
TRBJ2-7,15,many,NA,TRBV11-2,CASSFAFGGTYEQYF,TGTGCCAGCAGCTTTGCCTTTGGGGGTACCTACGAGCAGTACTTC
TRBJ2-1,15,NA,NA,TRBV12-3/TRBV12-4,CASSRTGTSQREQFF,TGTGCCAGCAGTCGAACCGGGACTTCTCAGCGGGAGCAGTTCTTC
TRBJ1-4,12,few,NA,TRBV2,CASSAGSEKLFF,TGTGCCAGCAGCGCGGGGAGTGAAAAACTGTTTTTT
TRBJ2-5,17,NA,TRBD2,TRBV19,CASSTVWTSGGRETQYF,TGTGCCAGTAGTACGGTATGGACTAGCGGGGGTAGAGAGACCCAGTACTTC
TRBJ2-7,11,many,NA,TRBV2,CASSSRGEQYF,TGTGCCAGCAGTAGTCGGGGTGAGCAGTACTTC
TRBJ1-1,13,NA,NA,TRBV5-1,CASSWRGEAEAFF,TGCGCCAGCAGCTGGAGGGGGGAGGCTGAAGCTTTCTTT
TRBJ2-7,16,many,NA,TRBV6-5,CASRYFSGSGSYEQYF,TGTGCCAGCAGATACTTTTCCGGCAGTGGCTCCTACGAGCAGTACTTC
TRBJ1-2,14,few,NA,TRBV12-3/TRBV12-4,CASRGGGVGYGYTF,TGTGCCAGCAGGGGGGGGGGAGTTGGCTATGGCTACACCTTC
TRBJ1-4,14,few,TRBD1,TRBV12-3/TRBV12-4,CASGTGVEDEKLFF,TGTGCCAGCGGCACAGGGGTAGAGGACGAAAAACTGTTTTTT
TRBJ2-2,14,few,NA,TRBV29-1,CSVDSSVDTGELFF,TGCAGCGTGGACAGTTCCGTGGACACCGGGGAGCTGTTTTTT